The clone carrying this T cell receptor (beta chain) came up a few times. The sample is drawn from a study of cytomegalovirus exposure and HLA in healthy donors. In the PCR, 60 Vbeta and 13 Jbeta primers were used. Clones were sequenced by immunoSEQ multiplex PCR, and TCRdb holds only the in-frame ones, with some missing. Altogether 100,000 or so clones are present, roughly 70% being singletons, with the ten largest covering approximately 11%. Sequencing was carried out using PBMCs. The sequence derives from a man aged 35 to 55 in good health and CMV-seropositive.

The CDR3 DNA is TGTGCCTGGAGTCTTAACGAGAATGAGCAGTTCTTC. Residues: CAWSLNENEQFF. V and J are TRBV30 and TRBJ2-1; no firm D call. The germline V gene has CDR1 GTSNPN and CDR2 SVGIG (reference sequence). V was cut by 2 bases and J by 7 bases, with 9 bases left in between. This CDR3 spans 12 amino acids.